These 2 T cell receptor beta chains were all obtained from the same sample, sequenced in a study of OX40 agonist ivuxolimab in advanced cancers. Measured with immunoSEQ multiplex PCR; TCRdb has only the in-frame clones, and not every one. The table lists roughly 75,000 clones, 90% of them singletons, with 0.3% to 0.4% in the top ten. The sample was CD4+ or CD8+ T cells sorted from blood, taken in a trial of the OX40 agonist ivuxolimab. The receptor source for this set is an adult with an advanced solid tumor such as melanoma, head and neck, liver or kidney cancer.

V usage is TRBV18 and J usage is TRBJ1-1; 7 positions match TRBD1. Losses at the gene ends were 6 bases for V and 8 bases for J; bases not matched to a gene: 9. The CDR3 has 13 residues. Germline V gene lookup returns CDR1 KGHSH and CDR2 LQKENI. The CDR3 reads CASSLNEQGEAFF. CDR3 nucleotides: TGTGCCAGCTCGCTCAACGAACAGGGGGAAGCTTTCTTT.

CDR3 sequence (DNA): TGTGCCAGCAGCCCCTTTTCTACGAGCAACAATGAGCAGTTCTTC. Residues: CASSPFSTSNNEQFF. V and J are TRBV11-2 and TRBJ2-1, with D hard to call. Germline CDR1 reads SGHAT; CDR2 reads FQNNGV. V lost 5 bases and J lost 5, with 16 bases in between. This CDR3 has 15 amino acids.